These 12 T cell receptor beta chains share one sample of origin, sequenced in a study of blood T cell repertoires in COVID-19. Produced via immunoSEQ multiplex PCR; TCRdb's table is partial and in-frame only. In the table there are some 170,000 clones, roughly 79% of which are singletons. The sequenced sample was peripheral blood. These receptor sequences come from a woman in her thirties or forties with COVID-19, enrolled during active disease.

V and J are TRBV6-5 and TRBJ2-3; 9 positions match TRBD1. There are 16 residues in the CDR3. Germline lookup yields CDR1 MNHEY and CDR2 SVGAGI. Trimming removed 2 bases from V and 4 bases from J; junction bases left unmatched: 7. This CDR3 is CASSYQDRGLADTQYF. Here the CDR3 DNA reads TGTGCCAGCAGTTACCAGGACAGGGGTCTCGCAGATACGCAGTATTTT.

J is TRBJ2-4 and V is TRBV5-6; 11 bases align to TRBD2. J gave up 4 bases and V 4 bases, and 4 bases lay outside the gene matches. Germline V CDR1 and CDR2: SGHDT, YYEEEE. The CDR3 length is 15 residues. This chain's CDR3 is CASSILAGDKNIQYF. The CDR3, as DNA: TGTGCCAGCAGCATACTAGCGGGGGATAAAAACATTCAGTACTTC.

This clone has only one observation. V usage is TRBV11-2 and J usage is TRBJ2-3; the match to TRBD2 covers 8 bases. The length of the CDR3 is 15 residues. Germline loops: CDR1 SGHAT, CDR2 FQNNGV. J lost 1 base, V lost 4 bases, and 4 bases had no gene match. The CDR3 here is CASSSAGVGTDTQYF. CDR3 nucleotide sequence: TGTGCCAGCAGCTCAGCGGGAGTCGGCACAGATACGCAGTATTTT.

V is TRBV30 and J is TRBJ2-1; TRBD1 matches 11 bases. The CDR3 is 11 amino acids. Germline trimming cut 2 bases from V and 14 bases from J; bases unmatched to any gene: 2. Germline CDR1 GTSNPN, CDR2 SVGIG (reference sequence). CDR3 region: CAWSSGQGEFF. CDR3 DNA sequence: TGTGCCTGGAGTTCGGGACAGGGGGAGTTCTTC.

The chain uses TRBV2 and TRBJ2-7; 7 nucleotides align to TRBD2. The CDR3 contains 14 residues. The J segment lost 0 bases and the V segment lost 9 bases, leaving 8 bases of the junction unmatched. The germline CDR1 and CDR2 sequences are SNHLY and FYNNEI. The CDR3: CASTSAVSSYEQYV. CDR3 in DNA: TGTGCCAGTACTAGCGCGGTAAGCTCCTACGAGCAGTACGTC.

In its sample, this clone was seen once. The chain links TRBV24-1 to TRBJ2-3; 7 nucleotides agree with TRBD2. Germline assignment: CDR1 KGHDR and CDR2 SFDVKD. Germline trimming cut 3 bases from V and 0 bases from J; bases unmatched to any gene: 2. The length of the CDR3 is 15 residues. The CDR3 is CATSDPAGSTDTQYF. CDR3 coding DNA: TGTGCCACCAGTGATCCAGCGGGGAGCACAGATACGCAGTATTTT.

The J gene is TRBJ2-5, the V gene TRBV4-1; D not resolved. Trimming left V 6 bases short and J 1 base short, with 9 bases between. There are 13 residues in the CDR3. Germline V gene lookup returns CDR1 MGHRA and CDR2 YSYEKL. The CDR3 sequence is CASRSESQETQYF. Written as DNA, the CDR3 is TGCGCCAGCAGGAGCGAATCCCAAGAGACCCAGTACTTC.

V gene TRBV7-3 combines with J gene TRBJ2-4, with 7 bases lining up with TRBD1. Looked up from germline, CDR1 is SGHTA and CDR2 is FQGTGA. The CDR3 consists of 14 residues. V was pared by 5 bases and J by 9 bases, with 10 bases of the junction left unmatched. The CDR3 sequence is CASSIKGGAGIQYF. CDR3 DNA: TGTGCCAGCAGCATCAAAGGGGGCGCGGGCATTCAGTACTTC.

CDR3 bases: TGTGCCAGCAGTTCTGGGGGGGCGGGAGCCAAAAACATTCAGTACTTC. It yields the protein CASSSGGAGAKNIQYF. V usage is TRBV28 and J usage is TRBJ2-4; tentatively, D is TRBD2 (7 bases). This CDR3 is built from 16 residues. Germline lookup yields CDR1 MDHEN and CDR2 SYDVKM. The V and J ends lost 4 bases and 0 bases respectively, with 13 bases between them.

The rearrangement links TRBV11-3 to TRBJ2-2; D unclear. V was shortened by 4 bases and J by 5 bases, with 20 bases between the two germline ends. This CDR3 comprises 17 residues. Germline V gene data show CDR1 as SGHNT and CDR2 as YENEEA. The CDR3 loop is CASSSFQSTSSTGELFF. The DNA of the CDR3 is TGTGCCAGCAGCTCCTTCCAGTCGACTTCATCAACCGGGGAGCTGTTTTTT.

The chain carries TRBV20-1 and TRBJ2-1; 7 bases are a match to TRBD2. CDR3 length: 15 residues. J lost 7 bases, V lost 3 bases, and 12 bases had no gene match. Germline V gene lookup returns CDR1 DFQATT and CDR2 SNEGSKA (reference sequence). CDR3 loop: CSASMAGVWGNEQFF. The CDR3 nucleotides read TGCAGTGCTAGTATGGCGGGAGTGTGGGGTAATGAGCAGTTCTTC.

The DNA for the CDR3 is TGTGCCACCAGCAGAGATTGGGCCGAATATCAGCCCCAGCATTTT. Amino acids: CATSRDWAEYQPQHF. The gene calls are TRBV15 and TRBJ1-5; the D is unclear. The CDR3 runs to 15 residues. From germline, CDR1 is LNHNV and CDR2 YYDKDF (reference sequence). V was pared by 0 bases and J by 5 bases, with 11 bases between.